This T cell receptor (beta chain) was captured in a study of graft-versus-host responses after intestinal transplantation. Study results and caveats: Patients who carried graft-donor T cell macrochimerism also had high graft-versus-host to host-versus-graft clonal ratios in their allografts.

Libraries were prepared by immunoSEQ multiplex PCR; TCRdb keeps only in-frame clonotypes and omits some of them. Found here are approximately 120,000 clones, about 92% of them singletons; the top ten hold around 0.16%. The CDR3 loop spans 15 amino acids. Germline CDR1 reads SGHTA; CDR2 reads FQGNSA. Regarding this clone: Its antigen is currently unknown.

The clonotype was recovered from a human donor who received an intestinal transplant. The sequenced sample was unstimulated CD4+ T cells sorted from spleen or lymph node cells, obtained before intestinal transplant. This chain uses TRBV7-2 with TRBJ2-5; D is perhaps TRBD2 (5 bases). The tail of the sequence fits TRBJ2-7 better, so the J call may be wrong. CDR3 protein: CASSLGSGSGYEQYF. The CDR3 DNA reads as TGTGCCAGCAGCTTAGGCTCGGGGTCGGGGTACGAGCAGTACTTC.